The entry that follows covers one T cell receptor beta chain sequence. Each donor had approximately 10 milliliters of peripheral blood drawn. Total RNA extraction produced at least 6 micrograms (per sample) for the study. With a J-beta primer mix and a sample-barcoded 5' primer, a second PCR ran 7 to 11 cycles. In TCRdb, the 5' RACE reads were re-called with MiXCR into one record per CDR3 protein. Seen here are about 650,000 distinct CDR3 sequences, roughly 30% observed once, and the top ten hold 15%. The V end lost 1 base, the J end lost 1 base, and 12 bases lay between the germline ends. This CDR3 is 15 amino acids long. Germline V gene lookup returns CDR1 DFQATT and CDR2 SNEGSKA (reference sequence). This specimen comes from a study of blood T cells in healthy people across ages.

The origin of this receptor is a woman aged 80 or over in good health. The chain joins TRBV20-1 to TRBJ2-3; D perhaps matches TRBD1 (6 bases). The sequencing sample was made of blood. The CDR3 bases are TGCAGTGCTAGAGGGGGACAAGTAGGCACAGATACGCAGTATTTT. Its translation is CSARGGQVGTDTQYF.